This T cell receptor beta chain was documented in a study of T cell responses to AZD1222 COVID-19 vaccine. About the study: Timing groups of about 4 and about 12 weeks for second doses were pooled. Study-level results: Females outnumbered males among donors, who were mostly white British; clonal diversity was possibly underestimated. Baseline testing showed seropositivity in only a handful of AZD1222 recipients. None of the repertoires were sampled until the peak T cell response had passed.

Produced via immunoSEQ multiplex PCR; TCRdb's table is partial and in-frame only. This table holds roughly 100,000 clones, 85% to 90% found once. A note on this clone: Its specificity is not known.

V was trimmed by 2 bases and J by 0 bases, leaving 15 bases between them. Looked up from germline, CDR1 is SGHRS and CDR2 is YFSETQ. The CDR3 extends over 16 amino acids. The sample here was peripheral blood, taken on day 0 of AZD1222 vaccination. The sequence was collected from an adult in good health. The V call is TRBV5-1, the J call TRBJ2-7, with D maybe TRBD1 (5 bases). This chain's CDR3 is CASSLQYDSSSYEQYF. The CDR3 nucleotides read TGCGCCAGCAGCTTACAGTACGACAGCAGCTCCTACGAGCAGTACTTC.